Sequencing of this T cell receptor beta chain was carried out in a study of regulatory T cells in long-lasting Graves disease. Per the germline V gene, CDR1 is DFQATT and CDR2 is SNEGSKA (reference sequence). Between the trimmed V and J ends, which lost 4 bases and 10 bases, there was a span of 26 bases. CDR3 length: 17 residues. Broader study findings: Authors noted too few samples as a limitation. Persistent Graves' patients showed a TCR diversity that was lower than that of newly diagnosed ones.

With iRepertoire HTBI primers and Arm-PCR of CDR3 regions, TCR beta libraries were built. MiXCR, run by TCRdb on the multiplex PCR reads, gives a single entry per CDR3 protein. The data show roughly 360,000 distinct CDR3 sequences, roughly 23% seen once. As to this clonotype: Its antigen is unknown.

Stated time point: persistent/refractory GD, antithyroid drugs over 5 years with positive TRAb. PBMCs were the source of the RNA used for TCR sequencing. The sequenced sample was peripheral blood mononuclear cells (PBMCs), obtained when the disease was refractory, from a patient treated with antithyroid drugs. This chain connects TRBV20-1 to TRBJ1-6; D possibly corresponds to TRBD1 (5 bases). The clonotype comes from a middle-aged woman with Graves disease. In nucleotides, the CDR3 is TGCAGTGCTACGACCTTCCGATGGGCAGGGCCTGGCTCACCCCTCCACTTT. Its translation is CSATTFRWAGPGSPLHF.